These 4 T cell receptor beta chains were all obtained from the same sample, sequenced in a study of shared T cell receptors in the human thymus. TCRdb's copy holds only in-frame clones and misses some; the assay was immunoSEQ multiplex PCR. The sample records some 700,000 clones, approximately 85% being singletons. Another study also made use of these data, one on human thymus T cells.

Input material: thymocytes. These receptor sequences come from a girl less than two years old with a congenital heart defect.

The chain couples TRBV15 to TRBJ2-3, with 8 bases aligning to TRBD2. The CDR3 sequence is 17 residues long. Germline values: CDR1 LNHNV, CDR2 YYDKDF (reference sequence). The V and J ends lost 0 bases and 2 bases, in that order; junction bases with no gene match: 7. The CDR3 bases are TGTGCCACCAGCAGAGATGCGGGGGGTCCCTACACAGATACGCAGTATTTT. Its translation: CATSRDAGGPYTDTQYF.

The chain links TRBV4-3 to TRBJ2-2; TRBD1 aligns across 7 bases. The CDR3 loop spans 15 amino acids. The ends lost 2 bases at V and 3 bases at J; junction bases unmatched: 3. From germline, CDR1 is LGHNA and CDR2 YSLEER. The CDR3 DNA is TGCGCCAGCAGCCAACAAGACAGGGACACCGGGGAGCTGTTTTTT. Translated, it gives CASSQQDRDTGELFF.

The J gene is TRBJ2-7, the V gene TRBV6-1, with a weak D call TRBD2 (6 bases). CDR3 length equals 15 residues. The V end lost 4 bases, the J end lost 7 bases, and 20 bases lay between the germline ends. Per the germline V gene, CDR1 is MNHNS and CDR2 is SASEGT. The CDR3: CASSVSPPGVEEQYF. For the CDR3, the DNA is TGTGCCAGCAGTGTCTCTCCACCGGGGGTGGAGGAGCAGTACTTC.

CDR3 protein: CASSSNHRGHYGYTF. As DNA, the CDR3 is TGTGCCAGCAGCTCAAATCACAGGGGGCATTATGGCTACACCTTC. The chain combines TRBV28 with TRBJ1-2; 9 nucleotides match TRBD1. The CDR3 is 15 residues long. V shed 6 bases, J shed 5 bases, and the junction held 10 bases outside the gene matches. The germline CDR1 and CDR2 sequences are MDHEN and SYDVKM.